This TCR beta chain was documented in a study of T cells after yellow fever vaccination. Study-wide points: The study noted that FACS-sorted repertoires could contain abundant clonotypes contaminating from the bulk population. Post-booster samples contained most primary-vaccination clones (approximately 96% CD4, about 85% CD8). The CD4 compartment and the CD8 compartment contained a small share of clonotypes in common.

The CDR3 extends over 18 amino acids. In regard to this clonotype: Its antigen is not known.

By 5'RACE template switching, TCR cDNA was produced, with a universal primer site and UMIs added in the process. TCRdb independently ran MiXCR on the 5' RACE reads; one entry per CDR3 protein. Among over 70,000 distinct CDR3 sequences, roughly 7.7% were seen once, and the ten largest hold about two fifths. The TCR was taken from a man in his thirties or forties who received the YFV17D yellow fever vaccine. The sequenced sample was CD8+ T cells sorted from PBMCs, obtained on the day of the yellow fever booster vaccination. The V and J genes are TRBV21-1 and TRBJ1-5; the DNA was not used to check the table's D call, TRBD1. TRBV21-1 is assigned pseudogene status. Here the CDR3 DNA reads TGTGCCAGCAGCAAAGTACACAGGGGGGCAATCAGCAATCAGCCCCAGCATTTT. It translates to CASSKVHRGAISNQPQHF.